The clone carrying this T cell receptor beta chain was seen many times. The target antigen is unknown. This sample stems from a study of identical twins. Study outcomes and limitations: Sharing of beta out-of-frame sequences by twins showed a weaker excess.

Donors uniformly comprised healthy Caucasians. A universal primer site came from template switching; cDNA carried unique molecular identifiers. TCRdb re-analysed the 5' RACE reads in MiXCR, keeping a single row per CDR3 protein. The table has 1.5 million or so distinct CDR3 sequences, under 35% seen once. V lost 7 bases to trimming and J lost 1 base, with 14 bases between them. The CDR3 covers 15 residues. Germline CDR1 reads ENHRY; CDR2 reads SYGVKD. This receptor was taken from a newborn girl in good health. This chain joins TRBV10-3 and TRBJ1-5, with a tentative D call TRBD1 (5 bases). The sequenced material came from cord blood. CDR3 in DNA: TGTGCCATCAAGGCTTCGACAGTGAGCAATCAGCCCCAGCATTTT. This sequence encodes CAIKASTVSNQPQHF.